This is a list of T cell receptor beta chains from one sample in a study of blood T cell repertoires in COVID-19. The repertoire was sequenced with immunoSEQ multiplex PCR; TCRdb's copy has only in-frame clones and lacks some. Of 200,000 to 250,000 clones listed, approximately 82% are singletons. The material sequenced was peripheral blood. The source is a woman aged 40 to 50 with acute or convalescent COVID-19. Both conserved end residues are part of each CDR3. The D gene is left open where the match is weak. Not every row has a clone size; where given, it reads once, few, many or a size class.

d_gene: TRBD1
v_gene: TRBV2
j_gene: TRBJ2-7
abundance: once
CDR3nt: TGTGCCAGCAGCGATGGGACAGGGTACTCCTACGAGCAGTACTTC
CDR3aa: CASSDGTGYSYEQYF

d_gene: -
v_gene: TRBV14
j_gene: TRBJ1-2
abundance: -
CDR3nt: TGTGCCAGCAGGCTCGACAGGATACCATTCGATGGCTACACCTTC
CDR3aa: CASRLDRIPFDGYTF

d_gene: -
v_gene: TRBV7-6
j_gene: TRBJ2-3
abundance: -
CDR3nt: TGTGCCAGCAGCAACCTAGCGGATACGCAGTATTTT
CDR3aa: CASSNLADTQYF

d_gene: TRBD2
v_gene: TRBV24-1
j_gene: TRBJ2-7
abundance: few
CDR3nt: TGTGCCACCAGTGATGGACGGGAGGTTGACGAGCAGTACTTC
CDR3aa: CATSDGREVDEQYF

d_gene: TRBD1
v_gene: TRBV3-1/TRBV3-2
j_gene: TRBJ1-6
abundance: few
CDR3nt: TGTGCCAGCAGCCCTTCGACAGGGGGTAATTCACCCCTCCACTTT
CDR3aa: CASSPSTGGNSPLHF

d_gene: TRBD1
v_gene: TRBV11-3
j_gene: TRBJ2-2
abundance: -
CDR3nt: TGTGCCAGCAGCTTAGCCGGACAGGGGGCGAATCACCGGGGAGCTGTTTTT
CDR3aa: CASSLAGQGANHRGAVF

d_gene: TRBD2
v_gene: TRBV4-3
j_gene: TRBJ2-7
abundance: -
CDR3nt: TGCGCCAGCAGCCAAGGACTAGCGGGAGCAGAGGAGCAGTACTTC
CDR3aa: CASSQGLAGAEEQYF

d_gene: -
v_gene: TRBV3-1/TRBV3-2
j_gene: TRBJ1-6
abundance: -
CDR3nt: TGTGCCAGCAGCCATGATTCTAGCTCCTATAATTCACCCCTCCACTTT
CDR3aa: CASSHDSSSYNSPLHF

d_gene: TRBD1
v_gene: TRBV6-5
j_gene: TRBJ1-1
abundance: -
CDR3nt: TGTGCCAGCAGAGTAGACAGGGCGGGTGAAGCTTTCTTT
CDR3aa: CASRVDRAGEAFF

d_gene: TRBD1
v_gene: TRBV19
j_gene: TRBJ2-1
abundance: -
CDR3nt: TGTGCCAGTACTCAAGACAGGGCTTCCTACAATGAGCAGTTCTTC
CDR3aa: CASTQDRASYNEQFF

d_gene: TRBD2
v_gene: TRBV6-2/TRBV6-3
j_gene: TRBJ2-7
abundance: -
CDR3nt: TGTGCCAGCAGTTACGTCATCGGGACTAGCGTCTACGAGCAGTACTTC
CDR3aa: CASSYVIGTSVYEQYF

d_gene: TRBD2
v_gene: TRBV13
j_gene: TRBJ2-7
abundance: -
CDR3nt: TGTGCCAGCAGCCAAGGGACTAGCGGGAGGGCCAAGAACGAGCAGTACTTC
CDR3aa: CASSQGTSGRAKNEQYF

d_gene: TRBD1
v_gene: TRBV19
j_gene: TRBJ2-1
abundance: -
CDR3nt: TGTGCCAGTAACCCCGGGACAGATTACAATGAGCAGTTCTTC
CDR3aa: CASNPGTDYNEQFF

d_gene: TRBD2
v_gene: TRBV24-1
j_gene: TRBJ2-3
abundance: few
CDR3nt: TGTGCCACCAGTGACCCCGGTAGCGGGCGAGATACGCAGTATTTT
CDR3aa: CATSDPGSGRDTQYF

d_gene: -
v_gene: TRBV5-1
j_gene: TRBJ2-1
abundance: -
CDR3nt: TGCGCCAGCAGCTTGGTGGTGGGCCACAATGAGCAGTTCTTC
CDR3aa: CASSLVVGHNEQFF

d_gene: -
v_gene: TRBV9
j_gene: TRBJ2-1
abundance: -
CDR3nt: TGTGCCAGCAGCGTAGCTCAATTAGGGGGTGTAGGTCAGTTCTTC
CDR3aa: CASSVAQLGGVGQFF

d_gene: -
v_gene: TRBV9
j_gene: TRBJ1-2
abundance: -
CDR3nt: TGTGCCAGCACCCTCCTTGCTCGGGGTCCCAACTATGGCTACACCTTC
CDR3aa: CASTLLARGPNYGYTF

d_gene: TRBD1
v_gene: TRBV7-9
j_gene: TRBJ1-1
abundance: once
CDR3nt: TGTGCCAGCAGCACCTGGGACAGTCCAAGGAACACTGAAGCTTTCTTT
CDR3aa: CASSTWDSPRNTEAFF

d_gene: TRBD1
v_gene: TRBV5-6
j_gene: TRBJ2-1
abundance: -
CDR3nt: TGTGCCAGCAGCTTGTGGCAGGGGGTGGATGAGCAGTTCTTC
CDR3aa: CASSLWQGVDEQFF

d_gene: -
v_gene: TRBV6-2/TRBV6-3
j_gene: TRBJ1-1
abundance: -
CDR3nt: TGTGCCAGCAGCGAGGGTGCCGAAAGAGCTTTCTTT
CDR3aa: CASSEGAERAFF

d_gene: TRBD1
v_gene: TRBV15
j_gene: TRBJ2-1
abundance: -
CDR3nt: TGTGCCACCAGCACCACTAAACAGGGGGCACGGTACAATGAGCAGTTCTTC
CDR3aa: CATSTTKQGARYNEQFF

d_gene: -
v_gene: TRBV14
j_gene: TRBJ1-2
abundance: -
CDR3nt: TGTGCCAGCAGCCACTCAGGGCTGGGGTATGGCTACACCTTC
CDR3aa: CASSHSGLGYGYTF

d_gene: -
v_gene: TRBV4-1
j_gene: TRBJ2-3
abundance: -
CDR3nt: TGCGCCAGCAGCCAGCCCTCTATTGGGCTAATAAAGACAGATACGCAGTATTTT
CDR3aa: CASSQPSIGLIKTDTQYF

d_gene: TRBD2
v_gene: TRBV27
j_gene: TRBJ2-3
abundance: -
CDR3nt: TGTGCCAGCACCACCACGAACCCGGGGGCTAGCGGGGAAGGTACGCAGTATTTT
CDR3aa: CASTTTNPGASGEGTQYF

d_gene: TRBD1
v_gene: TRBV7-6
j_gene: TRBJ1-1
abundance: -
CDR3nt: TGTGCCAGCAGCGACCCTTATCGGACAGGCTTGAACACTGAAGCTTTCTTT
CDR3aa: CASSDPYRTGLNTEAFF

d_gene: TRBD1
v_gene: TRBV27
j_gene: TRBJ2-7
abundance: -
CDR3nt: TGTGCCAGTGGACAGGGGTCCTTGAGGCAGTACTTC
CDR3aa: CASGQGSLRQYF

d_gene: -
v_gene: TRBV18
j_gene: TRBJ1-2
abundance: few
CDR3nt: TGTGCCAGCTCACCACCTTCAGGGTCGAACTATGGCTACACCTTC
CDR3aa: CASSPPSGSNYGYTF

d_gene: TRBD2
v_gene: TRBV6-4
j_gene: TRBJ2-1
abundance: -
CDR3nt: TGTGCCAGCAGGCCCCTCGCGGGGGGCGACAATGAGCAGTTCTTC
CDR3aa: CASRPLAGGDNEQFF

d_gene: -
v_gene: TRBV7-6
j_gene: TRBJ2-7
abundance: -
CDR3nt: TGTGCCAGCAGCTTAGGGCCCGGGTTCACCTACGAGCAGTACTTC
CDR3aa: CASSLGPGFTYEQYF

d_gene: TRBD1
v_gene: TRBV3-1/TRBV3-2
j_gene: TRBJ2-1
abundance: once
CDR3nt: TGTGCCAGCAGCCTAATCCGGAGACAGGGTACTAGTGAGCAGTTCTTC
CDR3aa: CASSLIRRQGTSEQFF

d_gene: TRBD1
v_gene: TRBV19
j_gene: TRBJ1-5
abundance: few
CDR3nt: TGTGCCAGCTCTAGAGGACAGGGGCTAAATCAGCCCCAGCATTTT
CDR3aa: CASSRGQGLNQPQHF

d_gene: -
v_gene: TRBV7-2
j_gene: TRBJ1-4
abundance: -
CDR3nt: TGTGCCAGCAGCTTACGGACAGACAATGAAAAACTGTTTTTT
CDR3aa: CASSLRTDNEKLFF

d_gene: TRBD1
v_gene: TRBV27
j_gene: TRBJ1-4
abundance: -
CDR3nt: TGTGCCAGCAGTACCGGACAGGGAGCTAATGAAAAACTGTTTTTT
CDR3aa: CASSTGQGANEKLFF

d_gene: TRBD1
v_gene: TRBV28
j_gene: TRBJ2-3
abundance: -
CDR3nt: TGTGCCAGCAGTGGACAGGGGGGCACAGATACGCAGTATTTT
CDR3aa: CASSGQGGTDTQYF

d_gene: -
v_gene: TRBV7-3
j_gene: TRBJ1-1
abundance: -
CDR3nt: TGTGCCAGCAGCTTACCCGGGATCACTGAAGCTTTCTTT
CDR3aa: CASSLPGITEAFF

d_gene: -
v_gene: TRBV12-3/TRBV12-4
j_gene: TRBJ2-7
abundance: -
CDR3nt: TGTGCCAGCAGTACGGGATACAGGGCCGAGCAGTACTTC
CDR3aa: CASSTGYRAEQYF

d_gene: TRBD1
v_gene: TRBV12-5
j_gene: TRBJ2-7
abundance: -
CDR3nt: TGTGCTAGTGGAGAGGGACAGGGGTTCGCCGAGCAGTACTTC
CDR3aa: CASGEGQGFAEQYF

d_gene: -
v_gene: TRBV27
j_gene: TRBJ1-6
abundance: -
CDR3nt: TGTGCCAGCAACAAGAGGGGGATTAATTCACCCCTCCACTTT
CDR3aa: CASNKRGINSPLHF

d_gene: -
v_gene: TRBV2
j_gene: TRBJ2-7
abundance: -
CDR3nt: TGTGCCAGCAGTGAAGCCACAGGGCTAGACTACTACGAGCAGTACTTC
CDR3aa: CASSEATGLDYYEQYF

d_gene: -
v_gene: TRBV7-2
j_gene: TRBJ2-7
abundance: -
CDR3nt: TGTGCCAGCAGCTCCGACTTTTCCTCCTACGAGCAGTACTTC
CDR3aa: CASSSDFSSYEQYF

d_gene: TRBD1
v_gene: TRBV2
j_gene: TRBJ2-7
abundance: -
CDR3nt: TGTGCCAGCAGAGGTTGGACAGGGAGCTCCTACGAGCAGTACTTC
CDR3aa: CASRGWTGSSYEQYF